Below are 18 T cell receptor beta chains sequenced from a single sample in a study of cytomegalovirus exposure and HLA in healthy donors. Sequencing was performed with immunoSEQ multiplex PCR; in TCRdb, only in-frame clones are kept and a portion is missing. The sample contains 95,000 to 150,000 clones, roughly 90% of which appear only once. The material sequenced was PBMCs. The receptors were gathered from a woman aged 18-29 years in good health and CMV-seropositive.

J is TRBJ1-2 and V is TRBV19; TRBD1 is a possible D gene (6 bases). This CDR3 region has 18 residues. Germline values: CDR1 LNHDA, CDR2 SQIVND (reference sequence). V lost 2 bases to trimming and J lost 1 base, with 20 bases between them. In nucleotides, the CDR3 is TGTGCCAGTAGTATATGTTTTCGCGGGGGGCTTTTTAACTATGGCTACACCTTC. Its translation is CASSICFRGGLFNYGYTF.

This chain uses TRBV19 with TRBJ1-5; D remains unclear. V dropped 10 bases and J dropped 0 bases, with 13 bases sitting between them. Germline V gives CDR1 LNHDA, CDR2 SQIVND (reference sequence). The CDR3 covers 14 residues. The chain's CDR3 is CATWSDYSNQPQHF. The CDR3 nucleotides read TGTGCCACCTGGAGCGATTATAGCAATCAGCCCCAGCATTTT.

The chain has TRBV7-6 and TRBJ1-1; D gene ambiguous. Germline V lookup: CDR1 SGHVS, CDR2 FNYEAQ. This CDR3 is 13 amino acids long. With 5 bases removed from V and 1 base from J, the gap between germline ends came to 8 bases. The chain's CDR3 is CASSPQANTEAFF. The CDR3 region has the DNA TGTGCCAGCAGCCCCCAAGCGAACACTGAAGCTTTCTTT.

This rearrangement joins TRBV19 to TRBJ1-5; no clear D gene. There are 13 residues in the CDR3. V shed 7 bases and J shed 6 bases, with 13 bases lying between them. The germline V gene encodes CDR1 LNHDA and CDR2 SQIVND (reference sequence). The CDR3 DNA reads as TGTGCCAGTAATAGGCAGGAGGCTCAGCCCCAGCATTTT. Amino acids: CASNRQEAQPQHF.

In this sample, this clone turned up once. V and J are TRBV6-5 and TRBJ1-1; 7 bases are a match to TRBD1. Germline CDR1 and CDR2: MNHEY and SVGAGI. With 2 bases clipped from V and 1 base from J, the junction kept 7 bases outside the gene matches. The CDR3 has 16 amino acids. The CDR3 is CASSYEAGGGNTEAFF. Here the CDR3 DNA reads TGTGCCAGCAGTTACGAGGCAGGGGGAGGGAACACTGAAGCTTTCTTT.

This rearrangement joins TRBV11-2 to TRBJ1-2; possibly TRBD1 for D (6 bases). There are 14 residues in the CDR3. V was shortened by 5 bases and J by 1 base, with 11 bases between the two germline ends. The V gene's germline CDR1 is SGHAT and CDR2 FQNNGV. This CDR3 is CASSRQVYNYGYTF. The CDR3 nucleotides read TGTGCCAGCAGCCGACAGGTTTATAACTATGGCTACACCTTC.

The chain couples TRBV5-6 to TRBJ1-2, with 7 bases lining up with TRBD1. CDR1 SGHDT and CDR2 YYEEEE come from the germline V gene. The junction had 10 bases not matched to a gene; V was cut back by 1 base and J by 4 bases. The CDR3 is made up of 16 amino acids. As DNA, the CDR3 is TGTGCCAGCAGCTTGTGGGGGACAGTTTCGTTCTATGGCTACACCTTC. It specifies CASSLWGTVSFYGYTF.

V and J are TRBV5-3 and TRBJ2-7; TRBD1 matches 7 bases. TRBV5-3 qualifies as an ORF whose function is uncertain. The length of the CDR3 is 12 residues. Trimming removed 5 bases from V and 3 bases from J; junction bases left unmatched: 2. CDR3 DNA sequence: TGTGCCAGAAGGACAGGGAGCTACGAGCAGTACTTC. Translating gives CARRTGSYEQYF.

V gene TRBV2 combines with J gene TRBJ2-4; maybe TRBD1 (5 bases). This CDR3 region has 14 residues. Trimming left V 7 bases short and J 1 base short, with 11 bases between. Germline values: CDR1 SNHLY, CDR2 FYNNEI. This CDR3 reads CASKWTYAKNIQYF. DNA of the CDR3: TGTGCCAGCAAATGGACATATGCCAAAAACATTCAGTACTTC.

The chain joins TRBV9 to TRBJ1-2; possibly TRBD1 for D (6 bases). The CDR3 extends over 14 amino acids. Trimming took 0 bases from V and 8 from J, leaving 14 bases between them. The germline gives CDR1 SGDLS, CDR2 YYNGEE. Written as DNA, the CDR3 is TGTGCCAGCAGCGTAGTAGGGGGACCCTACGGCTACACCTTC. Protein sequence: CASSVVGGPYGYTF.

The rearrangement links TRBV18 to TRBJ1-1; 8 bases agree with TRBD1. After removal of 3 bases from V and 1 base from J, the junction contained 4 bases not matched to a gene. Germline CDR1 is KGHSH and CDR2 is LQKENI. The CDR3 is 15 amino acids. The CDR3: CASSPQGAGNTEAFF. DNA for the CDR3: TGTGCCAGCTCACCTCAGGGGGCCGGGAACACTGAAGCTTTCTTT. The full variable domain, completed using reference TRBV18 and TRBJ1-1, is NAGVMQNPRHLVRRRGQEARLRCSPMKGHSHVYWYRQLPEEGLKFMVYLQKENIIDESGMPKERFSAEFPKEGPSILRIQQVVRGDSAAYFCASSPQGAGNTEAFFGQGTRLTVV.

J is TRBJ1-2 and V is TRBV14, with 9 nucleotides matching TRBD1. This CDR3 region has 16 residues. CDR1 and CDR2 from the germline V gene are SGHDN and FVKESK. With V trimmed by 1 base and J by 3 bases, 6 bases remained unmatched. CDR3 sequence reads: CASSQAGTGTHYGYTF. The CDR3 coding sequence is TGTGCCAGCAGCCAAGCCGGGACAGGGACACACTATGGCTACACCTTC.

V gene TRBV18 combines with J gene TRBJ1-5; D ambiguous. This CDR3 has 12 residues. Trimming cost V 0 bases and J 6 bases, with 3 bases left between them. Looked up from germline, CDR1 is KGHSH and CDR2 is LQKENI. CDR3 loop: CASSPPSQPQHF. CDR3 in DNA: TGTGCCAGCTCACCACCGAGTCAGCCCCAGCATTTT.

The V call is TRBV23-1, the J call TRBJ1-5; D not certain. TRBV23-1 qualifies as an ORF whose function is uncertain. The V end lost 3 bases, the J end lost 7 bases, and 16 bases lay between the germline ends. The CDR3 contains 15 residues. The CDR3 sequence: CASSHGGRPGQPQHF. In DNA, the CDR3 is TGCGCCAGCAGTCACGGAGGCCGACCCGGACAGCCCCAGCATTTT.

The chain combines TRBV19 with TRBJ1-2; D perhaps matches TRBD1 (6 bases). CDR3 length: 14 amino acids. Germline V lookup: CDR1 LNHDA, CDR2 SQIVND (reference sequence). The V end was cut by 4 bases, the J end by 4 bases, with 13 bases between. The CDR3, as DNA: TGTGCCAGTAGTAGTGGACAGCAGACCTATGGCTACACCTTC. Amino acids: CASSSGQQTYGYTF.

The chain employs TRBV2 and TRBJ1-1, with TRBD1 matching 12 bases. The CDR3 is 16 amino acids. V dropped 3 bases and J dropped 5; count of bases not matched to a gene: 7. Germline CDR1 SNHLY, CDR2 FYNNEI. CDR3 DNA: TGTGCCAGCAGTGAGAAGGGACAGGGGGCGCGGACTGAAGCTTTCTTT. Translation gives CASSEKGQGARTEAFF. Full variable domain (outside the CDR3, taken from reference TRBV2 and TRBJ1-1): EPEVTQTPSHQVTQMGQEVILRCVPISNHLYFYWYRQILGQKVEFLVSFYNNEISEKSEIFDDQFSVERPDGSNFTLKIRSTKLEDSAMYFCASSEKGQGARTEAFFGQGTRLTVV.

J is TRBJ2-2 and V is TRBV5-1; unclear D gene. Germline values: CDR1 SGHRS, CDR2 YFSETQ. There are 15 residues in the CDR3. Trimming cost V 0 bases and J 3 bases, with 9 bases left between them. The CDR3 region has the DNA TGCGCCAGCAGCTTGGAAGATTCGGACACCGGGGAGCTGTTTTTT. Protein: CASSLEDSDTGELFF.

The chain joins TRBV30 to TRBJ1-2, with D unclear. CDR1 and CDR2 from the germline V gene are GTSNPN and SVGIG (reference sequence). This CDR3 has 13 amino acids. The CDR3 spells CALIIRANYGYTF. DNA for the CDR3: TGTGCATTGATAATTCGGGCTAACTATGGCTACACCTTC.